This entry is about one TCR beta chain. The antigen is undetermined. These data come from a study of shared clonotypes between healthy human individuals. General observations from the study: Larger estimated richness was generally recorded for naive subsets relative to memory subsets. The study found lower generation probabilities in non-shared clonotypes than in those shared by all four donors.

The ends lost 2 bases at V and 2 bases at J; junction bases unmatched: 8. The CDR3 length is 16 residues. Germline lookup yields CDR1 SQVTM and CDR2 ANQGSEA. Sequencing was performed with immunoSEQ multiplex PCR; in TCRdb, only in-frame clones are kept and a portion is missing. The sample lists a few million clones; around 93% were seen once. Naive CD8 cells lacked CD45RO, underwent positive selection for CCR7 and left out terminally differentiated effector memory CD45RA+ cells. The donors, all of them Caucasian adults, lived in Nashville, Tennessee. This TCR came from a man in his late teens or twenties in good health. Some clones in this sample may be carry-over from other donors' samples. V and J are TRBV29-1 and TRBJ2-7; 11 bases map to TRBD2. The specimen was naive CD8+ T cells from PBMCs. Here the CDR3 DNA reads TGCAGCGTTGAACCACTAGCGGGAGATACCCCCTACGAGCAGTACTTC. Protein: CSVEPLAGDTPYEQYF.